The rows below give T cell receptor beta chains drawn from one sample of a study of T-cell memory formation after mild COVID-19. One entry per CDR3 protein, called by TCRdb with MiXCR from the 5' RACE reads. The sample contains nearly 350,000 distinct CDR3 sequences, roughly 13% of which appear only once. The sample consisted of PBMCs or a T cell subset sorted from them (not recorded which). These TCRs come from a man aged 18-30 years who had mild COVID-19 (a few samples of this study predate the infection). Cell type and time point are not known. CDR3s include the opening cysteine and the closing phenylalanine or tryptophan. Fields, in order: clone size, V gene, D gene, J gene, CDR3 DNA, CDR3 protein. The D gene is left open where the match is weak. The size entry is marked missing in some rows and otherwise reads once, few, many or a size class.

size: few
V: TRBV2
D: -
J: TRBJ2-7
DNA: TGTGCCAGCAGTGGGAGTGGGTACGAGCAGTACTTC
CDR3: CASSGSGYEQYF

size: -
V: TRBV7-8
D: -
J: TRBJ1-2
DNA: TGTGCCAGCAGCTTAGAAGTGGGTCCCCGCGAGGGCTACACCTTC
CDR3: CASSLEVGPREGYTF

size: few
V: TRBV12-3/TRBV12-4
D: -
J: TRBJ1-4
DNA: TGTGCCAGCACCACGACGGCTAATGAAAAACTGTTTTTT
CDR3: CASTTTANEKLFF

size: -
V: TRBV6-2/TRBV6-3
D: -
J: TRBJ1-6
DNA: TGTGCCAGCACCGAAGCCCCGTTTTCACCCCTCCACTTT
CDR3: CASTEAPFSPLHF

size: -
V: TRBV2
D: TRBD1
J: TRBJ2-5
DNA: TGTGCCAGCAGTGGACAGGGCGGACAAGAGACCCAGTACTTC
CDR3: CASSGQGGQETQYF

size: many
V: TRBV30
D: -
J: TRBJ2-5
DNA: TGTGCCTGCCCGGGACCCCAGGGGACCCAGTACTTC
CDR3: CACPGPQGTQYF

size: -
V: TRBV10-3
D: -
J: TRBJ2-1
DNA: TGTGCCATCAGTGAGTGGACGACAGGAAAGTACAATGAGCAGTTCTTC
CDR3: CAISEWTTGKYNEQFF

size: many
V: TRBV29-1
D: -
J: TRBJ2-7
DNA: TGCAGCGTTGGAGGGCCCCTAGGGGGGAAATACTTC
CDR3: CSVGGPLGGKYF

size: -
V: TRBV12-3/TRBV12-4
D: TRBD1
J: TRBJ1-5
DNA: TGTGCCAGCACCTCACAGGGGGAGGATCAGCCCCAGCATTTT
CDR3: CASTSQGEDQPQHF

size: -
V: TRBV7-2
D: -
J: TRBJ2-2
DNA: TGTGCCAGCAGCTTAGGTGTGGGAGTCAACACCGGGGAGCTGTTTTTT
CDR3: CASSLGVGVNTGELFF

size: many
V: TRBV6-2/TRBV6-3
D: -
J: TRBJ2-7
DNA: TGTGCCAGCAGTACGCTCACAGGGTTCTACGAGCAGTACTTC
CDR3: CASSTLTGFYEQYF

size: -
V: TRBV24-1
D: TRBD2
J: TRBJ2-3
DNA: TGTGCCACCAGTGACTCTGGACTAGCGGGGGGGAGGGATACGCAGTATTTT
CDR3: CATSDSGLAGGRDTQYF

size: -
V: TRBV18
D: -
J: TRBJ2-3
DNA: TGTGCCAGCTCACCACCGGGCCTGGATACGCAGTATTTT
CDR3: CASSPPGLDTQYF

size: few
V: TRBV7-3
D: TRBD2
J: TRBJ2-3
DNA: TGTGCCAGCAGCCCCGGACTAGCGGGGGCCGGGCTGGATACGCAGTATTTT
CDR3: CASSPGLAGAGLDTQYF

size: few
V: TRBV6-5
D: -
J: TRBJ2-3
DNA: TGTGCCAGCAGTTACGCCAGGGGGGGTGGTACGCAGTATTTT
CDR3: CASSYARGGGTQYF

size: many
V: TRBV20-1
D: TRBD1
J: TRBJ2-3
DNA: TGCAGTGCTAGATCCTCGGACAGGCAGCAGTATTTT
CDR3: CSARSSDRQQYF

size: -
V: TRBV15
D: TRBD2
J: TRBJ2-1
DNA: TGTGCCACCAGCCGGCCCGGGACTAGCGGGAGCCGCTCCTACAATGAGCAGTTCTTC
CDR3: CATSRPGTSGSRSYNEQFF

size: many
V: TRBV5-5
D: TRBD2
J: TRBJ2-2
DNA: TGTGCCAGCAGCTTCCGGGGGGATCACACCGGGGAGCTGTTTTTT
CDR3: CASSFRGDHTGELFF

size: -
V: TRBV5-5
D: TRBD2
J: TRBJ2-7
DNA: TGTGCCAGCAGCCTCCTCAGGGCTAGCGGGTCGAGCTCCTACGAGCAGTACTTC
CDR3: CASSLLRASGSSSYEQYF

size: few
V: TRBV5-1
D: TRBD1
J: TRBJ1-5
DNA: TGCGCCAGCAGCGCCGGACAGGGCGATCAGCCCCAGCATTTT
CDR3: CASSAGQGDQPQHF

size: -
V: TRBV30
D: -
J: TRBJ1-1
DNA: TGTGCCGCCTCCCAGGGGAACACTGAAGCTTTCTTT
CDR3: CAASQGNTEAFF

size: -
V: TRBV5-5
D: -
J: TRBJ2-3
DNA: TGTGCCAGCAGCTTACGTTCGAGGGGTGAGGGTGATACGCAGTATTTT
CDR3: CASSLRSRGEGDTQYF

size: -
V: TRBV10-1
D: -
J: TRBJ1-6
DNA: TGCGCCAGCTTGCCCCGCCCGCCCCTCCACTTT
CDR3: CASLPRPPLHF

size: -
V: TRBV4-1
D: -
J: TRBJ2-2
DNA: TGCGCCAGCAGGATACGGATGAACACCGGGGAGCTGTTTTTT
CDR3: CASRIRMNTGELFF

size: -
V: TRBV4-3
D: -
J: TRBJ1-4
DNA: TGCGCCAGCGGAGATGGGGGAGCGAGTGAAAAACTGTTTTTT
CDR3: CASGDGGASEKLFF

size: few
V: TRBV7-8
D: -
J: TRBJ2-5
DNA: TGTGCCAGCAGCGCGCTCGGGGAACAAGAGACCCAGTACTTC
CDR3: CASSALGEQETQYF

size: -
V: TRBV6-6
D: TRBD1
J: TRBJ2-2
DNA: TGTGCCAGCAGTTACCAGGGACAGGGGAGGACCGGGGAGCTGTTTTTT
CDR3: CASSYQGQGRTGELFF

size: -
V: TRBV7-9
D: -
J: TRBJ2-3
DNA: TGTGCCAGCAGCTTAGCCCAGAGGGTTCGCCCAGATACGCAGTATTTT
CDR3: CASSLAQRVRPDTQYF

size: few
V: TRBV4-3
D: -
J: TRBJ1-1
DNA: TGCGCCAGCAGCCAAGATCACGGACGGAAAGCTTTCTTT
CDR3: CASSQDHGRKAFF

size: few
V: TRBV9
D: TRBD2
J: TRBJ2-1
DNA: TGTGCCAGCAGCGCCGAGGGAGGGATAGATGAGCAGTTCTTC
CDR3: CASSAEGGIDEQFF

size: many
V: TRBV5-1
D: -
J: TRBJ1-4
DNA: TGCGCCAGCAGCTTGGCCGGCCGGCGGGAAAAACTGTTTTTT
CDR3: CASSLAGRREKLFF

size: -
V: TRBV10-3
D: -
J: TRBJ2-5
DNA: TGTGCCATCAGTGAGTCGGCGCTCCAAGAGACCCAGTACTTC
CDR3: CAISESALQETQYF